This record concerns one T cell receptor (beta chain) sequence. Its antigen is currently not known. The record has no base qualities; no much larger clone is one base away. The sample belongs to a study of blood T cell repertoires in COVID-19 (dated by TCRdb to the early 2020s). In the study overall: Samples from collaborators originated in the United States, Italy and Spain and spanned both the acute and convalescent phases of COVID-19. The prospective study material was composed of cDNA or gDNA derived from T cells, B-cell-depleted T cells, or PBMCs. Deeply sampled blood TCRbeta repertoires from subjects exposed to, actively infected with, or recovered from COVID-19 were included in the dataset. The repertoires were released in a freely available public database intended as a resource for research on the immune response to SARS-CoV-2. Samples came from the ongoing ImmuneRACE study (first 160 participants) plus 1,254 subjects from 6 global collaborators. Sample metadata almost always included a de-identified subject ID, COVID-19 status, age in years and sex. Where available, HLA class I and class II types were taken from metadata supplied by the sample provider and were not determined by assay-based typing. What the work shows at the level of the full study, not this receptor alone: Clinical and demographic metadata were provided uncurated, with the amount varying by source and participant.

CDR3 length: 16 amino acids, cysteine to phenylalanine. The read is trimmed to its CDR3 DNA, 48 bases read in frame from base 1. Sequences LGHDT (CDR1) and YNNKEL (CDR2) are obtained from the germline V gene (reference sequence). V gives up 1 base and J gives up 3 bases, and the segment between their germline ends measures 16 bases. TCRbeta CDR3 regions were amplified from genomic DNA using the immunoSEQ Assay, a bias-controlled multiplex PCR. The authors' pipeline ran thus. Nucleated cell counts per sample were estimated from amplification of reference gene primers within the assay. To quantify the absolute abundance of each unique TCRbeta CDR3 rearrangement, sequence reads were collapsed and filtered. Productive Simpson clonality was computed per sample as the square root of Simpson's diversity index over productive rearrangements. TCRdb carries this immuneACCESS record with in-frame sequences only. Its versions omit some clonotypes, under half of them owing to an unresolved V gene in the studies checked, with the rest unexplained. V, J and clone size are taken as reported in that table, and D and trimming were inferred from the DNA itself. The sample data list 250,000 or so clones, and about 90% of these were observed just once. The top ten clonotypes cover more than 3% of the sample.

Enrolling through a virtual design, the prospective study's participants ranged in age from about 18 to 100 years and lived across 20 to 25 United States geographic areas. In the prospective study, cohorts were assigned on the basis of participant-reported clinical history obtained from a screening survey and a study questionnaire. A participant counted as exposed if, within 2 weeks of entering the study, that participant had been in contact with someone who had a PCR-confirmed or clinician-diagnosed COVID-19 case. Each participant in the prospective study had whole blood, serum and a nasopharyngeal or oropharyngeal swab collected by mobile phlebotomists. Additional blood draws and questionnaires over an approximately two-month period could optionally be provided by prospective study participants. Blood samples from the prospective study were shipped frozen or at room temperature prior to DNA extraction.

This clonotype originated in a woman aged 25 to 39 who had been exposed to COVID-19. The chain links TRBV3-1 (or the pseudogene TRBV3-2) with TRBJ2-7; TRBD1 might be the D gene, on 6 matching bases. The specimen was PBMCs or T cells enriched from blood (not recorded which). The DNA is as follows: TGTGCCAGCAGCCAAGGTCGGCAGGGGATCCTCTACGAGCAGTACTTC. Translated, this gives CASSQGRQGILYEQYF.